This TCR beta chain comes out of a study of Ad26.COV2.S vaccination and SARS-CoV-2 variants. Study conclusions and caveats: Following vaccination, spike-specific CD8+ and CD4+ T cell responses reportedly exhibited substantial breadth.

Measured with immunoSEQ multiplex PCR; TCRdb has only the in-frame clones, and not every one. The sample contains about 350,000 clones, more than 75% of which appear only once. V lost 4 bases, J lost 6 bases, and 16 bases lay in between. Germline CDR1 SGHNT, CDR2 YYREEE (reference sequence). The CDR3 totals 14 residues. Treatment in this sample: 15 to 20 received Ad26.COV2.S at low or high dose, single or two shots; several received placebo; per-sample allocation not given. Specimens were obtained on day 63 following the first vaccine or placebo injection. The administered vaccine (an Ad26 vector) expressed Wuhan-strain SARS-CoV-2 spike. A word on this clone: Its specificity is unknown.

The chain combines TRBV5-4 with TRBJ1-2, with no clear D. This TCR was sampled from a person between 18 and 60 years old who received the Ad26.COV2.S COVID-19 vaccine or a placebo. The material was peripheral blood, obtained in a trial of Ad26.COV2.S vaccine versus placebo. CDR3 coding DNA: TGTGCCAGCAGCGGGCCACGACGGACCGATGGCTACACCTTC. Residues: CASSGPRRTDGYTF.